A selection of T cell receptor beta chains follows, all from one sample in a study of CD8 T cells in Susac syndrome. TCRdb reprocessed the immunoSEQ multiplex PCR reads with MiXCR, giving one entry per CDR3 protein. The table has thousands of distinct CDR3 sequences, approximately 69% seen once. Sequenced: CD8+ TEMRA cells from PBMCs. The origin of the receptors is a human donor with Susac syndrome. Each CDR3 is given with its conserved first and last residue. A D gene is named only where the DNA matches it firmly. Clone size is given for some rows only: seen once, a few or many times, or a class if the clone is expanded.

v_call	clone_size	cdr3_length	d_call	j_call	cdr3_nt	cdr3_aa
TRBV6-2/TRBV6-3	.	12	.	TRBJ2-1	TGTGCCAGCAGTTACTCATCCCCTGGGCAGTTCTTC	CASSYSSPGQFF
TRBV7-2	once	19	.	TRBJ2-7	TGTGCCTGCAGCTTAGTTTTGGGGACTGGGGGCCTCCAGGCCTACGAGCAGTACTTC	CACSLVLGTGGLQAYEQYF
TRBV5-1	.	14	.	TRBJ1-1	TGCGCCAGCAGCTTGGACGGACAGTTTAGTGAAGCTTTCTTT	CASSLDGQFSEAFF
TRBV7-8	.	17	TRBD2	TRBJ2-3	TGTGCCAGCAGCAGCTGGACTAGCGGGAAACACACAGATACGCAGTATTTT	CASSSWTSGKHTDTQYF
TRBV7-9	few	14	TRBD2	TRBJ2-5	TGTGCCAGCAGCTTAGCAGCGGGGTTAGAGACCCAGTACTTC	CASSLAAGLETQYF
TRBV27	.	16	.	TRBJ1-2	TGTGCCAGCAGTTTATCGATCCGAGGAGGGGTTGATGGCTACACCTTC	CASSLSIRGGVDGYTF
TRBV5-4	.	24	TRBD2	TRBJ2-1	TGTGCCAGCAGCTTTGGTCTGGGACAGGGTTTATTACTAGCGGGAGCCGGCATTACGGATGAGCAGTTCTTC	CASSFGLGQGLLLAGAGITDEQFF
TRBV6-2/TRBV6-3	.	13	.	TRBJ2-7	TGTGCCAGCAGCCCCGGGACAATCAACGAGCAGTACTTC	CASSPGTINEQYF
TRBV3-1	once	16	TRBD1	TRBJ1-1	TGTGCCAGCAGCCAAAACAGGGGGACGGGTAACACTGAAGCTTTCTTT	CASSQNRGTGNTEAFF
TRBV7-8	.	15	TRBD2	TRBJ2-7	TGTGCCAGCAGCTCCGGGACTACCAATACCTACGAGCAGTACTTC	CASSSGTTNTYEQYF
TRBV25-1	.	12	.	TRBJ2-1	TGTGCCAGCAGTCTAGCTTACAATGAGCAGTTCTTC	CASSLAYNEQFF
TRBV4-3	.	14	.	TRBJ2-1	TGCGCCAGCAGCCAAGATGGGGGTTGGGAGGAGCAGTTCTTC	CASSQDGGWEEQFF
TRBV5-1	.	16	TRBD2	TRBJ2-3	TGCGCCAGCAGCTTGGATAGCGGGGGGTCTGGAGATACGCAGTATTTT	CASSLDSGGSGDTQYF
TRBV20-1	few	14	.	TRBJ1-1	TGCAGTGCTAGACAGATGAAAACCGCCCCTGAAGCTTTCTTT	CSARQMKTAPEAFF
TRBV28	once	12	.	TRBJ2-1	TGTGCCAGCAGTTTAGAGTTCAATGAGCAGTTCTTC	CASSLEFNEQFF
TRBV20-1	.	14	.	TRBJ1-2	TGCAGTGCTAGAGGTTTGACTGACAACTATGGCTACACCTTC	CSARGLTDNYGYTF
TRBV20-1	.	16	.	TRBJ2-1	TGCAGTGCCCGGGGGGCGGCTGGCTACTCCTACAATGAGCAGTTCTTC	CSARGAAGYSYNEQFF
TRBV6-1	once	13	.	TRBJ1-2	TGTGCCAGCAGTGAAATCGTGGCCGATGGCTACACCTTC	CASSEIVADGYTF
TRBV3-1	.	14	.	TRBJ1-1	TGTGCCAGCAGCCAAGTTCCCTCCGCCACTGAAGCTTTCTTT	CASSQVPSATEAFF
TRBV28	once	14	TRBD1	TRBJ1-6	TGTGCCAGCAGGGGGGACAGGGGGAGTTCACCCCTCCACTTT	CASRGDRGSSPLHF
TRBV14	.	14	.	TRBJ1-2	TGTGCCAGCAGCCAAGAGACAGCCGATTATGGCTACACCTTC	CASSQETADYGYTF
TRBV6-1	few	15	.	TRBJ1-5	TGTGCCAGCAGTGCCCTTCTTGGTGGCAATCAGCCCCAGCATTTT	CASSALLGGNQPQHF
TRBV15	.	14	TRBD1	TRBJ2-4	TGTGCCACGAACGACAGGGGTGGCAAAAACATTCAGTACTTC	CATNDRGGKNIQYF
TRBV28	few	17	TRBD2	TRBJ2-1	TGTGCCAGCACCGTCGGGAGTGCGGGAGCAGGCTACAATGAGCAGTTCTTC	CASTVGSAGAGYNEQFF
TRBV6-2/TRBV6-3	few	12	.	TRBJ2-7	TGTGCCAGCAGTTACTCGGCGGGGAATTTGAACTTC	CASSYSAGNLNF
TRBV24-1	.	13	.	TRBJ2-1	TGTGCCACCAGTGATTCGGACCGGTGGAAGCGTTTCTTC	CATSDSDRWKRFF
TRBV28	.	13	.	TRBJ2-2	TGTGCCAGCGTTTTTACCCCGTTCGGGGAGCTGTTTTTT	CASVFTPFGELFF
TRBV11-2	few	16	TRBD2	TRBJ2-1	TGTGCCAGCAGCTCCCGAGATAGCGGGAGTTACAATGAGCAGTTCTTC	CASSSRDSGSYNEQFF
TRBV6-2/TRBV6-3	.	15	TRBD2	TRBJ2-3	TGTGCCAGCAGTTTGACTAGCGGGAGCACAGATACGCAGTATTTT	CASSLTSGSTDTQYF
TRBV19	.	16	.	TRBJ1-5	TGTGCCAGTAGTATAGGCCTGGGATTACGAAATCAGCCCCAGCATTTT	CASSIGLGLRNQPQHF
TRBV27	few	16	TRBD1	TRBJ1-2	TGTGCCAGCAGTTTATTGGCAGGGGGTTATCCAAATGGCTACACCTTC	CASSLLAGGYPNGYTF
TRBV5-6	.	16	.	TRBJ2-3	TGTGCCAGCAGCTTGAGGTTCTGGGGATACACAGATACGCAGTATTTT	CASSLRFWGYTDTQYF
TRBV12-3/TRBV12-4	.	12	.	TRBJ1-6	TGTGCCAGCAGTTTGGGGTTAACACCCCTCCACTTT	CASSLGLTPLHF
TRBV13	.	12	.	TRBJ1-1	TGTGCCAGCAGCCCCGGAGTGGCTGAAGCTTTCTTT	CASSPGVAEAFF
TRBV7-2	.	19	TRBD1	TRBJ2-7	TGTGCCAGCTGCTTAGTTTTGGGGAGAGGGGGCCTCCAGGCCTACGAGCAGTACTTC	CASCLVLGRGGLQAYEQYF
TRBV12-3/TRBV12-4	.	14	.	TRBJ1-2	TGTGCCAGCAGGCCGAGAAGCCGGGGGGGTGGCTACACCTTC	CASRPRSRGGGYTF
TRBV28	large	11	.	TRBJ2-7	TGTGCCAGCAGTTACTCCTACGAGCAGTACTTC	CASSYSYEQYF
TRBV28	.	13	.	TRBJ2-7	TGTGCCAGCAGTTTCGGCTACAACTACGAGCAGTACTTC	CASSFGYNYEQYF
TRBV7-3	.	16	TRBD2	TRBJ2-1	TGTGCCAGCAGCTCAAGGACTAGCGGCTCCTACAATGAGCAGTTCTTC	CASSSRTSGSYNEQFF
TRBV27	.	15	.	TRBJ2-1	TGTGCCAGCAGTCGGCTGCCGAACTCGTACAATGAGCAGTTCTTC	CASSRLPNSYNEQFF
TRBV7-2	.	16	.	TRBJ1-5	TGTGCCAGCAGCCTCCAGGGTCTCTATAGCAATCAGCCCCAGCATTTT	CASSLQGLYSNQPQHF
TRBV7-6	.	15	.	TRBJ1-1	TGTGCCAGCAGCTTCGACGGGGGAAGGAACACTGAAGCTTTCTTT	CASSFDGGRNTEAFF
TRBV4-3	.	15	.	TRBJ1-5	TGCGCCAGCAGCCAAGATGTGGGGAGCAATCAGCCCCAGCATTTT	CASSQDVGSNQPQHF